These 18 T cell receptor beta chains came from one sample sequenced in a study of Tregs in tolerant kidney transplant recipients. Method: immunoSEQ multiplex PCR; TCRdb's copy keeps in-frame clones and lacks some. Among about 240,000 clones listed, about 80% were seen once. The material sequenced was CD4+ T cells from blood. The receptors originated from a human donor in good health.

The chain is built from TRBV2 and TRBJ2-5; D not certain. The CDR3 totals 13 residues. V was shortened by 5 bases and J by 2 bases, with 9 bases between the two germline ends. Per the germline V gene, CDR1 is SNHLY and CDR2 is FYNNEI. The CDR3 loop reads CASSTLLQETQYF. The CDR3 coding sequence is TGTGCCAGCAGTACACTACTACAAGAGACCCAGTACTTC.

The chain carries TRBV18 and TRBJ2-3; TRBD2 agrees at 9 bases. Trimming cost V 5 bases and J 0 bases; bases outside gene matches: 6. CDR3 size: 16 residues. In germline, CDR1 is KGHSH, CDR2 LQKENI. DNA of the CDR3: TGTGCCAGCTCATCCTATAGCGGGGGAAGCACAGATACGCAGTATTTT. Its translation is CASSSYSGGSTDTQYF.

In DNA form, the CDR3 reads TGCGCCAGCAGCTTGGAGGATAATCGAGAGACCCAGTACTTC. It encodes CASSLEDNRETQYF. The genes are TRBV5-1 and TRBJ2-5; no clear D. Germline V gene data show CDR1 as SGHRS and CDR2 as YFSETQ. CDR3 length: 14 residues. Trimming removed 0 bases at V and 4 bases at J, with 10 bases between.

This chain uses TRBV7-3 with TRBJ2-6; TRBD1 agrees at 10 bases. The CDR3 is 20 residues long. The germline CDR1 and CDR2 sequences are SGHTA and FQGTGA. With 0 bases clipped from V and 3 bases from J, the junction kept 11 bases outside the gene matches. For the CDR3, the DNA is TGTGCCAGCAGCTTAACCGGGAGACAGGGGGCGCCTGATGGGGCCAACGTCCTGACTTTC. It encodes CASSLTGRQGAPDGANVLTF.

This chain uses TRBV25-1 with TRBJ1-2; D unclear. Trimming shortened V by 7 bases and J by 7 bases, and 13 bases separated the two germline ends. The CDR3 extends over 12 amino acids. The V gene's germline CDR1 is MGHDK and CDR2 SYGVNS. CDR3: CASTQYEGGYTF. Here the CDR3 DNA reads TGTGCCAGCACCCAATATGAGGGTGGCTACACCTTC.

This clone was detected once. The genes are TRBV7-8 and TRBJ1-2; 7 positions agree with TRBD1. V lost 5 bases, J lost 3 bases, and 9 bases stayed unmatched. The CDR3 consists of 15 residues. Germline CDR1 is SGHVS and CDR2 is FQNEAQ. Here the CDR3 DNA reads TGTGCCAGCAGCAAAAGGACAGGCCGGGACTATGGCTACACCTTC. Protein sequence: CASSKRTGRDYGYTF.

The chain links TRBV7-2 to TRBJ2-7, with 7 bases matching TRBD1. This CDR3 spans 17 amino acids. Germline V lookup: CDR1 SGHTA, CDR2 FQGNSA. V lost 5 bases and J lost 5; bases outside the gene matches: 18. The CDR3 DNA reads TGTGCCAGCAGCCTCACCGGGACAGCAGTTCTCGGTCACGAGCAGTACTTC. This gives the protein CASSLTGTAVLGHEQYF.

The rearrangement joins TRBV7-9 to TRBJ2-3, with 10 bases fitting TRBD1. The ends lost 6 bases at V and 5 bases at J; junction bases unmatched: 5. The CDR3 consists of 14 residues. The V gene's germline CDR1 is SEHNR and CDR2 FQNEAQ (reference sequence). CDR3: CASSRTGGQDTQYF. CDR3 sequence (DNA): TGTGCCAGCAGTCGGACAGGGGGGCAAGATACGCAGTATTTT.

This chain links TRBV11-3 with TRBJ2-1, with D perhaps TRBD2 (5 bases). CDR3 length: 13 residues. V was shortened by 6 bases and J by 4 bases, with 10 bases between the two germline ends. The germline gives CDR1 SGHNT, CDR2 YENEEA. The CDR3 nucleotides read TGTGCCAGCAGTTCTAAGCGGTACAATGAGCAGTTCTTC. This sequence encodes CASSSKRYNEQFF.

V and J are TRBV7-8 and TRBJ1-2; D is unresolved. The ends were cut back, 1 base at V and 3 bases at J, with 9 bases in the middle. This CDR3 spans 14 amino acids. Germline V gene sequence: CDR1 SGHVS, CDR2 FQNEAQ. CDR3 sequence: CASSLVGAHYGYTF. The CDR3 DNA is TGTGCCAGCAGCTTAGTTGGAGCCCACTATGGCTACACCTTC.

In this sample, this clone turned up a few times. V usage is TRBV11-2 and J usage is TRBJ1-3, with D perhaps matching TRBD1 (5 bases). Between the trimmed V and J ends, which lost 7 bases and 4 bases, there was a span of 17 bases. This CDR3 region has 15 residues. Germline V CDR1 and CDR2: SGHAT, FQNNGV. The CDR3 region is CASTNFRGLGNTIYF. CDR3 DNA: TGTGCCAGCACAAACTTCCGGGGCCTGGGAAACACCATATATTTT. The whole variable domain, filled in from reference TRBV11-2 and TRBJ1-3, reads EAGVAQSPRYKIIEKRQSVAFWCNPISGHATLYWYQQILGQGPKLLIQFQNNGVVDDSQLPKDRFSAERLKGVDSTLKIQPAKLEDSAVYLCASTNFRGLGNTIYFGEGSWLTVV.

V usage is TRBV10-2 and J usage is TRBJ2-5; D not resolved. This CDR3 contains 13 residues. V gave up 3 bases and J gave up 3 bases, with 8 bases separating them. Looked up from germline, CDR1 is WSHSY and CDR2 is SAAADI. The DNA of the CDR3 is TGCGCCAGCAGTGACATGGGTAAAGAGACCCAGTACTTC. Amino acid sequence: CASSDMGKETQYF.

The CDR3 loop reads CASSFPGIAYNEQFF. The DNA for the CDR3 is TGCGCCAGCAGCTTCCCAGGGATCGCCTACAATGAGCAGTTCTTC. V is TRBV5-1 and J is TRBJ2-1; tentative D call: TRBD1 (5 bases). This CDR3 has 15 residues. Germline V gives CDR1 SGHRS, CDR2 YFSETQ. V lost 2 bases and J lost 2, with 11 bases in between.

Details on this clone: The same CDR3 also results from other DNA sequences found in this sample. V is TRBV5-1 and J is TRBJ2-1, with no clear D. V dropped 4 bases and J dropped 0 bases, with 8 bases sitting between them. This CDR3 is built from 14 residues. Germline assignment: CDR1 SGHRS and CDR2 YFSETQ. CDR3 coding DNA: TGCGCCAGCAGCCCAGGTAACTCCTACAATGAGCAGTTCTTC. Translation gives CASSPGNSYNEQFF.

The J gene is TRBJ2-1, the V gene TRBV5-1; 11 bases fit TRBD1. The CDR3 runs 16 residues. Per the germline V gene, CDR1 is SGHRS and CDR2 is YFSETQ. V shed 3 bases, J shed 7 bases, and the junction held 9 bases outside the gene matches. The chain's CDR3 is CASSSVPGQGDNEQFF. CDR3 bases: TGCGCCAGCAGCTCCGTTCCGGGACAGGGGGATAATGAGCAGTTCTTC.

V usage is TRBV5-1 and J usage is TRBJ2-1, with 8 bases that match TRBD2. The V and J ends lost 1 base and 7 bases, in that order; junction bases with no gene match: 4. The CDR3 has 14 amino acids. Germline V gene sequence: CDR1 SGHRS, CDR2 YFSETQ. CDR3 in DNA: TGCGCCAGCAGCTTGACTAGCGGAGGGAATGAGCAGTTCTTC. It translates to CASSLTSGGNEQFF. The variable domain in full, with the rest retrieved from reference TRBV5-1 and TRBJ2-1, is KAGVTQTPRYLIKTRGQQVTLSCSPISGHRSVSWYQQTPGQGLQFLFEYFSETQRNKGNFPGRFSGRQFSNSRSEMNVSTLELGDSALYLCASSLTSGGNEQFFGPGTRLTVL.

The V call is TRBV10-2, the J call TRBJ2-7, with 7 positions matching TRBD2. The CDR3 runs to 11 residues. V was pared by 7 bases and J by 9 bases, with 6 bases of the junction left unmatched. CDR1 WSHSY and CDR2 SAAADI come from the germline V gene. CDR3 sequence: CASTGGLAQYF. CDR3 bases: TGCGCCAGCACGGGAGGATTGGCGCAGTACTTC.

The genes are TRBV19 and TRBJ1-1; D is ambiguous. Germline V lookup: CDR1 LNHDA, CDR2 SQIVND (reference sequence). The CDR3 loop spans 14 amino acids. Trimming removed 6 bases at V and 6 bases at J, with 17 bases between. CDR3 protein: CASSSNGGGPEAFF. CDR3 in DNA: TGTGCCAGTAGCAGCAATGGAGGAGGTCCTGAAGCTTTCTTT.